This T cell receptor (beta chain) was sequenced during a study of T cell responses to AZD1222 COVID-19 vaccine. Only in-frame clones appear in the TCRdb table, and some are missing; sequencing was by immunoSEQ multiplex PCR. The sample lists 90,000 to 100,000 clones; about 90% were seen once. V gave up 6 bases and J gave up 6 bases, with 16 bases separating them. Germline values: CDR1 SGHVS, CDR2 FNYEAQ. CDR3 length equals 14 residues. The sequence came from an adult who received the AZD1222 COVID-19 vaccine. Source: peripheral blood, taken 28 days after the second AZD1222 dose. The chain has TRBV7-6 and TRBJ2-3; tentative D call: TRBD1 (6 bases). CDR3 amino acids: CASSSAQGFDTQYF. As DNA, the CDR3 is TGTGCCAGCAGTTCCGCTCAGGGGTTTGATACGCAGTATTTT.